The text below deals with one T cell receptor (beta chain). Its antigen is unidentified. V lost 4 bases to trimming and J lost 5 bases, with 7 bases between them. The CDR3 contains 11 residues. The germline gives CDR1 SQVTM, CDR2 ANQGSEA. This entry is derived from a study of cytomegalovirus exposure and HLA in healthy donors. For the study at large: Most donors, just over 80% of approximately 400 genotyped, fell in the Caucasian-associated ancestry cluster. Whole-study findings and limits: A later analysis linked a missense DCLRE1C variant to TCR beta V- and J-gene trimming. In a later analysis, HLA-associated beta chains showed higher expansion and lower generation probabilities than comparable chains. It was likely that a cluster of highly shared sequence variants was a sequencing artifact.

The PCR made use of 60 Vbeta and 13 Jbeta primers. TCRdb's table, derived via immunoSEQ multiplex PCR, lists solely in-frame clones and lacks some. The data contain approximately 150,000 clones, 80% of them singletons. The chain uses TRBV29-1 and TRBJ2-3; D is ambiguous. Input material: PBMCs. This TCR came from a woman in her thirties or forties in good health and CMV-seronegative. This chain's CDR3 is CSVVAGDTQYF. CDR3 DNA sequence: TGCAGCGTTGTAGCCGGAGATACGCAGTATTTT.